This TCR beta chain was recovered during a study of T cells in Graves' hyperthyroidism and ophthalmopathy. With duration under 3 months, ophthalmopathy was active: Clinical Activity Score at least 3, NOSPECS at least 4. Together with thyroid ultrasound, orbital computed tomography, serum thyroxine and TRAb, clinical symptoms were used for diagnoses. Fresh peripheral blood, about 10 ml of it, supplied the PBMCs. Study-wide results and limits: Separating ophthalmopathy from stable hyperthyroidism was achieved by a 13 V-J model.

This clonotype was recorded at least ten times. Its specificity is unknown. RNA transcripts yielded amplified TCR beta CDR3 regions. The HTBI set primed first-round TCR CDR3 RT-PCR. Via MiXCR, TCRdb re-called the multiplex PCR reads, giving one row per CDR3 protein. The table lists 400,000 or so distinct CDR3 sequences, 13% to 15% of them singletons, with about 20% in the top ten. The source is a woman in her sixties or seventies with Graves' ophthalmopathy. Input material: blood.

The CDR3 is CATSDVDRAKGNTGELFF. Here the CDR3 DNA reads TGTGCCACCAGTGACGTGGACAGGGCGAAGGGAAACACCGGGGAGCTGTTTTTT. V gene TRBV24-1 combines with J gene TRBJ2-2; 8 positions match TRBD1. The V gene end was trimmed by 4 bases and the J gene end by 2 bases; junction bases not matched to a gene: 11. The CDR3 has 18 amino acids. Germline assignment: CDR1 KGHDR and CDR2 SFDVKD.